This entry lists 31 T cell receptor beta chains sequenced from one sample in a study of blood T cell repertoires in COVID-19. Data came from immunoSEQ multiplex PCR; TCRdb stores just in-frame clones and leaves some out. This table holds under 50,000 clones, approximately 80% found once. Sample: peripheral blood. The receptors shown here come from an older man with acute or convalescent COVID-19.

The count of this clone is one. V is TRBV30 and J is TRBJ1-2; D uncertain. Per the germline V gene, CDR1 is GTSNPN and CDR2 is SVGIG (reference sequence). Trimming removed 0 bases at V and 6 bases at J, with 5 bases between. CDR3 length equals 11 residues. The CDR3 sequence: CAWSVPDGYTF. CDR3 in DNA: TGTGCCTGGAGTGTACCGGATGGCTACACCTTC.

The CDR3 loop reads CSVQGADTEAFF. The CDR3 DNA is TGCAGCGTGCAGGGGGCGGATACTGAAGCTTTCTTT. The chain is built from TRBV29-1 and TRBJ1-1; 8 nucleotides line up with TRBD1. Germline lookup yields CDR1 SQVTM and CDR2 ANQGSEA. The V gene end was trimmed by 6 bases and the J gene end by 5 bases; junction bases not matched to a gene: 5. The CDR3 has 12 amino acids.

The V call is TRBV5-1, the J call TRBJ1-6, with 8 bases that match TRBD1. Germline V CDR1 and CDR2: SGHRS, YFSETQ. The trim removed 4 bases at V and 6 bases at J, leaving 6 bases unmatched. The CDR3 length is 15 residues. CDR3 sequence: CASSEIQGGNSPLHF. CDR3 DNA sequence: TGCGCCAGCAGCGAGATACAGGGGGGTAATTCACCCCTCCACTTT. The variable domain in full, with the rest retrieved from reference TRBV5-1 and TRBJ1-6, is KAGVTQTPRYLIKTRGQQVTLSCSPISGHRSVSWYQQTPGQGLQFLFEYFSETQRNKGNFPGRFSGRQFSNSRSEMNVSTLELGDSALYLCASSEIQGGNSPLHFGNGTRLTVT.

The CDR3 loop is CASSARGGQETQYF. The CDR3 coding sequence is TGTGCCAGCAGTGCGCGGGGGGGCCAAGAGACCCAGTACTTC. The V gene is TRBV6-4, the J gene TRBJ2-5; 9 bases are shared with TRBD2. The J segment lost 1 base and the V segment lost 4 bases, leaving 1 base of the junction unmatched. The CDR3 runs 14 residues. Per germline, CDR1 MRHNA and CDR2 SNTAGT.

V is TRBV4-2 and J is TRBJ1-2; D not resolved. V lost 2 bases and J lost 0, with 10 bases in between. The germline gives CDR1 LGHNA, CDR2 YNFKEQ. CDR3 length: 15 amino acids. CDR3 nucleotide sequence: TGTGCCAGCAGCCAATTTGCAGGAACTAACTATGGCTACACCTTC. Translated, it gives CASSQFAGTNYGYTF.

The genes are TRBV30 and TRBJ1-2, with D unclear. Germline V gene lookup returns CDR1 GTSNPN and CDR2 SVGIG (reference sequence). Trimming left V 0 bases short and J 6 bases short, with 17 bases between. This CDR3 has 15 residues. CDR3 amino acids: CAWSVHPARTNGYTF. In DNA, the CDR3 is TGTGCCTGGAGTGTACACCCCGCCCGGACTAATGGCTACACCTTC.

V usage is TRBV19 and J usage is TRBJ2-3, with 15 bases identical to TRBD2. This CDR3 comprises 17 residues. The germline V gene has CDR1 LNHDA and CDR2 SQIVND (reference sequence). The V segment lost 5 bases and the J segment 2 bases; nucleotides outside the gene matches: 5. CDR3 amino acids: CASSSGLAGGPTDTQYF. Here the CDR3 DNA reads TGTGCCAGTAGTTCTGGACTAGCGGGAGGGCCCACAGATACGCAGTATTTT.

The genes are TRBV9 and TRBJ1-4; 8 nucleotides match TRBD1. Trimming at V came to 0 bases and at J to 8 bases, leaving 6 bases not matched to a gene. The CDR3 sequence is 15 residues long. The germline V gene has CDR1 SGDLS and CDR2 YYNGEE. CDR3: CASSVGQGAGEKLFF. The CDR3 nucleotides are TGTGCCAGCAGCGTAGGGCAGGGGGCAGGCGAAAAACTGTTTTTT.

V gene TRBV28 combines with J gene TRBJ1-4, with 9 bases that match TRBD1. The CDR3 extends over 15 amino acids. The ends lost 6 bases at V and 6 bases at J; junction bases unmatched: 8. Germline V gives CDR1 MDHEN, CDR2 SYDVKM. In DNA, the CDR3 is TGTGCCAGCAGGGATTTAGACAGGGGGTATGAAAAACTGTTTTTT. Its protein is CASRDLDRGYEKLFF.

CDR3 bases: TGTGCCAGCAGCTTAAGGGGACTAGCGGGAGCGACAGATACGCAGTATTTT. It specifies CASSLRGLAGATDTQYF. This chain joins TRBV7-8 and TRBJ2-3; 14 bases are shared with TRBD2. V shed 2 bases and J 3 bases; nucleotides not matched to a gene: 4. Germline CDR1 and CDR2: SGHVS and FQNEAQ. The CDR3 runs 17 residues.

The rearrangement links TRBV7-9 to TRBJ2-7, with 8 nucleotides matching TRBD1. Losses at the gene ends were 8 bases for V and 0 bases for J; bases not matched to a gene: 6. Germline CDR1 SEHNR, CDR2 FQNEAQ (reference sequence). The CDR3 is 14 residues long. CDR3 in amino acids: CASPRRGHSYEQYF. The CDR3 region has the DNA TGTGCCAGCCCCCGCAGGGGGCACTCCTACGAGCAGTACTTC. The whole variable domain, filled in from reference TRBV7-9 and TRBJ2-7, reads DTGVSQNPRHKITKRGQNVTFRCDPISEHNRLYWYRQTLGQGPEFLTYFQNEAQLEKSRLLSDRFSAERPKGSFSTLEIQRTEQGDSAMYLCASPRRGHSYEQYFGPGTRLTVT.

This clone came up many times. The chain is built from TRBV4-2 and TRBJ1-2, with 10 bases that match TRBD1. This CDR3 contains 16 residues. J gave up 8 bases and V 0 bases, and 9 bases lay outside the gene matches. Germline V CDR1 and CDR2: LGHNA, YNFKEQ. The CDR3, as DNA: TGTGCCAGCAGCCAAGAGGGGGGGACAGGGGTGGAAGGCTACACCTTC. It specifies CASSQEGGTGVEGYTF.

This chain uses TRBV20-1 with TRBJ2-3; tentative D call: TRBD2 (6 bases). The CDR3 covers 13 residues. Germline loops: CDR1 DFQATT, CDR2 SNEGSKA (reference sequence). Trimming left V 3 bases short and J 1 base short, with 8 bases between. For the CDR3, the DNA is TGCAGTGCTAGTGGCGGGGGCACAGATACGCAGTATTTT. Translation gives CSASGGGTDTQYF.

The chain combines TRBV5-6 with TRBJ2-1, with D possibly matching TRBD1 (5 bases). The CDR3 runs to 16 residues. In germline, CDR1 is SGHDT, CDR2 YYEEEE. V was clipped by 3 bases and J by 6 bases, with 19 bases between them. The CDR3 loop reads CASSSQGAQFGNEQFF. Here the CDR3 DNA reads TGTGCCAGCAGCTCCCAGGGTGCGCAATTCGGCAATGAGCAGTTCTTC.

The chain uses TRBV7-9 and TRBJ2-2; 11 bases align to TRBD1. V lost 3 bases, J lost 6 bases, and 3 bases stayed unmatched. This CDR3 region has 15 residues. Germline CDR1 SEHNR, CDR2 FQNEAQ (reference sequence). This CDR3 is CASSLGQGVAGELFF. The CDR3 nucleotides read TGTGCCAGCAGCTTGGGACAGGGGGTAGCCGGGGAGCTGTTTTTT.

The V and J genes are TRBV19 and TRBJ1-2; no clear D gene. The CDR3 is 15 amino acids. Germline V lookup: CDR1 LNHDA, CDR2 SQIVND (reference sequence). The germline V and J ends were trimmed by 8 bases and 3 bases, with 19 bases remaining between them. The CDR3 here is CASGRILPLDYGYTF. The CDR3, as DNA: TGTGCCAGTGGCAGGATCCTACCCCTTGACTATGGCTACACCTTC.

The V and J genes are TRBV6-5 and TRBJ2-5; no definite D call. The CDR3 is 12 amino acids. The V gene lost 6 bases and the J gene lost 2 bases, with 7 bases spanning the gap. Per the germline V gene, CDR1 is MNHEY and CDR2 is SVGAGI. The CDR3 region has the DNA TGTGCCAGCAGGGAGTTTCAAGAGACCCAGTACTTC. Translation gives CASREFQETQYF.

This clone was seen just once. Here the CDR3 DNA reads TGTGCCAGCAGCCCGGGGACAGGCGATAATTCACCCCTCCACTTT. Amino acids: CASSPGTGDNSPLHF. The rearrangement links TRBV7-9 to TRBJ1-6, with TRBD1 identical over 8 bases. CDR3 size: 15 residues. CDR1 and CDR2 (germline): SEHNR, FQNEAQ (reference sequence). The V segment lost 5 bases and the J segment 5 bases; nucleotides outside the gene matches: 5.

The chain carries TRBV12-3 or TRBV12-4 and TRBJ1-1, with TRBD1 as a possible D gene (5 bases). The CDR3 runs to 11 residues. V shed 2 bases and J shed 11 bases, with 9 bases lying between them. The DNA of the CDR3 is TGTGCCAGCAGTTTATCAGGGAACGCTTTCTTT. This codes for CASSLSGNAFF.

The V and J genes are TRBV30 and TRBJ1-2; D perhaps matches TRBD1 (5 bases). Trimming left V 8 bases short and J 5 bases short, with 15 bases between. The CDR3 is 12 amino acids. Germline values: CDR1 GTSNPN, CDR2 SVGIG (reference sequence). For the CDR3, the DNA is TGTGCCGGCCGCGGGGGAGGATATGGCTACACCTTC. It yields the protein CAGRGGGYGYTF.

The chain's CDR3 is CASSGGGNTIYF. The CDR3 DNA reads as TGTGCCAGCTCGGGGGGCGGAAACACCATATATTTT. The V and J genes are TRBV7-3 and TRBJ1-3, with TRBD1 as a possible D gene (6 bases). V lost 8 bases, J lost 4 bases, and 9 bases lay in between. The CDR3 loop spans 12 amino acids. Germline values: CDR1 SGHTA, CDR2 FQGTGA.

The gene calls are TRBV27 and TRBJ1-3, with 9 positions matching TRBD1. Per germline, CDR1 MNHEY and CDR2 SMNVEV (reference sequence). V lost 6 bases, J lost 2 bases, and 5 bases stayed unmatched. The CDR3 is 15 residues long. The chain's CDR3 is CASSVTGGAGNTIYF. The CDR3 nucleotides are TGTGCCAGCAGCGTAACAGGGGGCGCTGGAAACACCATATATTTT.

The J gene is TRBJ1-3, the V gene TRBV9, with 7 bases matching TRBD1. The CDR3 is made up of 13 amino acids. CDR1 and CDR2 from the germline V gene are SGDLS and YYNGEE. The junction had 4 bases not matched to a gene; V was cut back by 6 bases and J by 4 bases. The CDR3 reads CASTTGEGNTIYF. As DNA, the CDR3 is TGTGCCAGCACCACAGGGGAGGGAAACACCATATATTTT.

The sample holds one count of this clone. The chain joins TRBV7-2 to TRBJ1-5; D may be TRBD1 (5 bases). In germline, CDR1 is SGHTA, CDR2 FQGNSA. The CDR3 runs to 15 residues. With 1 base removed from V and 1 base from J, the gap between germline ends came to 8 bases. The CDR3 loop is CASSLEGLSNQPQHF. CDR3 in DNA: TGTGCCAGCAGCTTAGAGGGGCTCAGCAATCAGCCCCAGCATTTT.

This CDR3 reads CASSQGDRFQPQHF. The CDR3 region has the DNA TGCGCCAGCAGCCAAGGTGACAGGTTCCAGCCCCAGCATTTT. The chain has TRBV4-1 and TRBJ1-5; D is possibly TRBD1 (6 bases). Trimming took off 1 base at V and 7 bases at J, with 11 bases between the two ends. The germline CDR1 and CDR2 sequences are MGHRA and YSYEKL. The CDR3 has 14 amino acids.

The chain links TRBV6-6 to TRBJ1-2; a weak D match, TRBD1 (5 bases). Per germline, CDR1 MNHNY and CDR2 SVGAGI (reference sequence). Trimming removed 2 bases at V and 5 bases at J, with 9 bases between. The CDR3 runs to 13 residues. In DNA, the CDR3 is TGTGCCAGCAGTTACGAGGAGGGGTATGGCTACACCTTC. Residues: CASSYEEGYGYTF.

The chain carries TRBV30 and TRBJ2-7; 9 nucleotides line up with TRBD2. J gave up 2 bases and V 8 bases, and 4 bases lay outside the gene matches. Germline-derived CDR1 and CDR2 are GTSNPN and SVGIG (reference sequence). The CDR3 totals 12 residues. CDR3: CARGGEPYEQYF. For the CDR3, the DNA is TGTGCCCGCGGGGGGGAGCCCTACGAGCAGTACTTC.

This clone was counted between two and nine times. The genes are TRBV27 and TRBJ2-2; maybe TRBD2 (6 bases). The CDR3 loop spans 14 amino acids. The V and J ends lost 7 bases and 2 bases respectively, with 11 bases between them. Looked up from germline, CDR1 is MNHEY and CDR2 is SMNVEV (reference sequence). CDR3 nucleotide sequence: TGTGCCAGCAAAGGAGGGAGAAACACCGGGGAGCTGTTTTTT. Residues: CASKGGRNTGELFF.

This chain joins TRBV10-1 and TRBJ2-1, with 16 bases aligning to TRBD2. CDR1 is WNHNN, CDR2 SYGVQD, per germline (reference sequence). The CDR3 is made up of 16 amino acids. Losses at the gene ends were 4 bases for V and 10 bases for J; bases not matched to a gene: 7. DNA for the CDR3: TGCGCCAGCAGTGTGACCGGGACTAGCGGGGGGGAGGAGCAGTTCTTC. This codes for CASSVTGTSGGEEQFF.

The CDR3 spells CASSIGPGTTGGYTF. The CDR3 bases are TGTGCCAGTAGTATAGGACCCGGGACTACCGGTGGCTACACCTTC. J is TRBJ1-2 and V is TRBV19; D might be TRBD1 (5 bases). The CDR3 consists of 15 residues. Deletions cut 1 base from V and 7 bases from J, with 16 bases between. CDR1 is LNHDA and CDR2 is SQIVND in the germline V gene (reference sequence).

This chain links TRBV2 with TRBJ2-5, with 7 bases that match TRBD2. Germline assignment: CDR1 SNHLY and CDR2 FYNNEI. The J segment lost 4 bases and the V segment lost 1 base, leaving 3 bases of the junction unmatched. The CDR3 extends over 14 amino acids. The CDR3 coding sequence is TGTGCCAGCAGTGAAGGGTGGGGGGGAGAGACCCAGTACTTC. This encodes CASSEGWGGETQYF.